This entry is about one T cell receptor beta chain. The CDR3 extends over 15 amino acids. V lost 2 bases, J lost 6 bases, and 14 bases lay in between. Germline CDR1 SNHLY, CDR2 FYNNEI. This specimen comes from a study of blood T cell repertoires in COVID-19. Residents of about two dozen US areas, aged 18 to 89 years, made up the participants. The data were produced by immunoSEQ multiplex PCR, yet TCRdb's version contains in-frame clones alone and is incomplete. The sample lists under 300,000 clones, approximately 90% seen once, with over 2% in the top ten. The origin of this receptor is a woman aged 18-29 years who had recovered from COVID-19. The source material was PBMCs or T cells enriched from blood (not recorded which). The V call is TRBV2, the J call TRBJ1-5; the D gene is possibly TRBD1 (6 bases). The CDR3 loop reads CASSEWGGAGQPQHF. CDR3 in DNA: TGTGCCAGCAGTGAATGGGGGGGGGCTGGTCAGCCCCAGCATTTT. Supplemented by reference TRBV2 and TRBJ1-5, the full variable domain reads EPEVTQTPSHQVTQMGQEVILRCVPISNHLYFYWYRQILGQKVEFLVSFYNNEISEKSEIFDDQFSVERPDGSNFTLKIRSTKLEDSAMYFCASSEWGGAGQPQHFGDGTRLSIL.